Described below is a single T cell receptor beta chain sequence and its context. Its antigen remains unidentified. The record originates from a study of T cell repertoires in cytomegalovirus infection. Study-level results: In two of eight donors, the top clonotype was HLA-C-restricted CMV-specific.

Between the trimmed V and J ends, which lost 2 bases and 7 bases, there was a span of 8 bases. Germline CDR1 and CDR2: ENHRY and SYGVKD. CDR3 size: 13 residues. TCRdb re-analysed the reads in MiXCR, keeping a single row per CDR3 protein. The sample has 250,000 to 300,000 distinct CDR3 sequences, 17% seen once; the top ten hold roughly half. This chain links TRBV10-3 with TRBJ1-4, with D perhaps matching TRBD1 (6 bases). The sample comprised CD8+ T cells from PBMCs. This sequence was found in a human donor in good health (CMV status not recorded). Some clones in this sample may be carry-over from other donors' samples. CDR3 sequence (DNA): TGTGCCATCAGTGAGGGGGGCGGTGAAAAACTGTTTTTT. Residues: CAISEGGGEKLFF.